This TCR beta chain was observed in a study of blood T cells in healthy people across ages. Trimming stripped 8 bases from V and 4 bases from J, with 23 bases between. Germline V gene sequence: CDR1 SEHNR, CDR2 FQNEAQ (reference sequence). The CDR3 has 16 amino acids. PCR was performed a second time for about 7 to 11 cycles using a sample-barcoded 5' primer and a J-beta primer mix. TCRdb re-derived calls from the 5' RACE reads in MiXCR, one entry per CDR3 protein. The sample includes about 2 million distinct CDR3 sequences, just under 50% of them seen just once. Concerning this clonotype itself: The antigen is unknown.

Findings and limits, study-wide: TCR beta diversity per million T cells fell roughly linearly with age.

This rearrangement joins TRBV7-9 to TRBJ2-5; the D gene could be TRBD1 or TRBD2 (5 bases each). The TCR originated in a middle-aged woman in good health. The sequenced sample consisted of blood. The CDR3 reads CASGSDRIGVRETQYF. The CDR3 DNA is TGTGCCAGCGGCTCTGACAGAATCGGGGTAAGAGAGACCCAGTACTTC.